Below, 14 T cell receptor beta chains from the same sample are listed, as sequenced in a study of T cell responses to AZD1222 COVID-19 vaccine. Profiled with immunoSEQ multiplex PCR; TCRdb holds only in-frame clones, not every one. This table holds 95,000 to 100,000 clones, approximately 84% found once. The sequences come from peripheral blood, collected 28 days after the second AZD1222 dose. Source of these receptors: an adult who received the AZD1222 COVID-19 vaccine.

The rearrangement joins TRBV9 to TRBJ2-1; no definite D call. The germline V and J ends were trimmed by 2 bases and 12 bases, with 15 bases remaining between them. CDR1 and CDR2 (germline): SGDLS, YYNGEE. This CDR3 has 13 amino acids. In DNA, the CDR3 is TGTGCCAGCAGCGTCCCGGGCTTGGATCGGCAGTTCTTC. Protein: CASSVPGLDRQFF.

The chain links TRBV6-5 to TRBJ1-1, with 9 bases that match TRBD1. Germline trimming cut 5 bases from V and 5 bases from J; bases unmatched to any gene: 9. The germline gives CDR1 MNHEY, CDR2 SVGAGI. This CDR3 is 15 amino acids long. The CDR3 sequence: CASSNTGGRGTEAFF. The CDR3, as DNA: TGTGCCAGCAGTAATACAGGGGGCCGAGGGACTGAAGCTTTCTTT.

V is TRBV5-1 and J is TRBJ1-3, with D hard to call. This CDR3 spans 15 amino acids. The V end was cut by 4 bases, the J end by 0 bases, with 11 bases between. In germline, CDR1 is SGHRS, CDR2 YFSETQ. In DNA form, the CDR3 reads TGCGCCAGCAGCCCGGGTCCAGTCTCTGGAAACACCATATATTTT. Translated, it gives CASSPGPVSGNTIYF.

The rearrangement uses TRBV30 and TRBJ1-1; D not resolved. The CDR3 runs 13 residues. The V end was cut by 3 bases, the J end by 0 bases, with 8 bases between. Germline values: CDR1 GTSNPN, CDR2 SVGIG (reference sequence). The CDR3 DNA sequence: TGTGCCTGGAGACGGACTTTGAACACTGAAGCTTTCTTT. Its protein product is CAWRRTLNTEAFF.

The chain is built from TRBV18 and TRBJ2-1; 13 nucleotides align to TRBD2. CDR1 is KGHSH, CDR2 LQKENI, per germline. J gave up 12 bases and V 6 bases, and 11 bases lay outside the gene matches. The CDR3 is 15 amino acids. DNA for the CDR3: TGTGCCAGCTCGCCCGGGACTAGCGGGACCCAGGTGCAGTTCTTC. The encoded protein is CASSPGTSGTQVQFF.

The chain has TRBV4-3 and TRBJ2-1; 9 nucleotides agree with TRBD2. This CDR3 comprises 17 residues. The germline V gene has CDR1 LGHNA and CDR2 YSLEER. J gave up 4 bases and V 0 bases, and 7 bases lay outside the gene matches. The CDR3 is CASSQEPLAGPYNEQFF. The DNA of the CDR3 is TGCGCCAGCAGCCAAGAGCCCCTAGCGGGACCTTACAATGAGCAGTTCTTC.

The rearrangement links TRBV7-6 to TRBJ2-7; 8 nucleotides align to TRBD2. CDR1 and CDR2 (germline): SGHVS, FNYEAQ. The junction had 8 bases not matched to a gene; V was cut back by 1 base and J by 3 bases. There are 16 residues in the CDR3. The CDR3 DNA sequence: TGTGCCAGCAGCTTAGTCGTGCGGGCGGGGGGCTACGAGCAGTACTTC. Translating gives CASSLVVRAGGYEQYF.

The chain employs TRBV20-1 and TRBJ2-7; D not certain. CDR3 length equals 14 residues. Germline lookup yields CDR1 DFQATT and CDR2 SNEGSKA (reference sequence). Trimming took off 3 bases at V and 4 bases at J, with 16 bases between the two ends. CDR3 sequence: CSASLSSRAYEQYF. The CDR3 bases are TGCAGTGCTAGTCTATCGTCTCGAGCTTACGAGCAGTACTTC.

The chain recombines TRBV10-1 with TRBJ1-2, with TRBD1 as a possible D gene (5 bases). V was clipped by 4 bases and J by 13 bases, with 25 bases between them. Germline CDR1 WNHNN, CDR2 SYGVQD (reference sequence). The CDR3 is 15 residues long. The DNA for the CDR3 is TGCGCCAGCAGTGTAGTGGTTAGAGAAAAGGGGTCGGGCACCTTC. This sequence encodes CASSVVVREKGSGTF.

The chain couples TRBV6-2 or TRBV6-3 to TRBJ2-5, with 14 positions matching TRBD2. V was pared by 0 bases and J by 4 bases, with 7 bases of the junction left unmatched. The CDR3 runs to 18 residues. Germline V gene lookup returns CDR1 MNHEY and CDR2 SVGEGT. The CDR3 nucleotides are TGTGCCAGCAGTTACTCCCCGACTAGCGGGAGGGCCGGAGAGACCCAGTACTTC. It encodes CASSYSPTSGRAGETQYF.

This chain joins TRBV9 and TRBJ2-6; either TRBD1 or TRBD2 may supply D (6 bases each). The CDR3 is made up of 20 amino acids. Trimming removed 0 bases from V and 2 bases from J, with 21 bases in between. Germline loops: CDR1 SGDLS, CDR2 YYNGEE. The CDR3 spells CASSVVEIGGAGPGANVLTF. DNA of the CDR3: TGTGCCAGCAGCGTAGTTGAGATTGGGGGCGCGGGACCTGGGGCCAACGTCCTGACTTTC. The full variable domain, with the rest looked up from reference TRBV9 and TRBJ2-6, is DSGVTQTPKHLITATGQRVTLRCSPRSGDLSVYWYQQSLDQGLQFLIQYYNGEERAKGNILERFSAQQFPDLHSELNLSSLELGDSALYFCASSVVEIGGAGPGANVLTFGAGSRLTVL.

The rearrangement uses TRBV6-5 and TRBJ2-7; TRBD1 matches at 7 bases. CDR1 MNHEY and CDR2 SVGAGI come from the germline V gene. The J segment lost 3 bases and the V segment lost 2 bases, leaving 4 bases of the junction unmatched. The CDR3 has 14 amino acids. CDR3 DNA sequence: TGTGCCAGCAGTTACGTAGACAGGGACTACGAGCAGTACTTC. It yields the protein CASSYVDRDYEQYF.

V is TRBV12-3 or TRBV12-4 and J is TRBJ1-1, with D possibly matching TRBD1 (5 bases). There are 12 residues in the CDR3. The V end lost 8 bases, the J end lost 5 bases, and 12 bases lay between the germline ends. The CDR3 DNA reads TGTGCCAGCGGTATGGACACGACTGAAGCTTTCTTT. It codes for CASGMDTTEAFF.

Of note for this clone: The sample holds other DNA sequences that translate to the same CDR3. The gene calls are TRBV4-3 and TRBJ1-2; TRBD1 matches at 8 bases. After removal of 0 bases from V and 2 bases from J, the junction contained 2 bases not matched to a gene. In germline, CDR1 is LGHNA, CDR2 YSLEER. CDR3 length: 15 residues. The CDR3 sequence is CASSQDQGANYGYTF. CDR3 coding DNA: TGCGCCAGCAGCCAAGACCAGGGGGCCAACTATGGCTACACCTTC.